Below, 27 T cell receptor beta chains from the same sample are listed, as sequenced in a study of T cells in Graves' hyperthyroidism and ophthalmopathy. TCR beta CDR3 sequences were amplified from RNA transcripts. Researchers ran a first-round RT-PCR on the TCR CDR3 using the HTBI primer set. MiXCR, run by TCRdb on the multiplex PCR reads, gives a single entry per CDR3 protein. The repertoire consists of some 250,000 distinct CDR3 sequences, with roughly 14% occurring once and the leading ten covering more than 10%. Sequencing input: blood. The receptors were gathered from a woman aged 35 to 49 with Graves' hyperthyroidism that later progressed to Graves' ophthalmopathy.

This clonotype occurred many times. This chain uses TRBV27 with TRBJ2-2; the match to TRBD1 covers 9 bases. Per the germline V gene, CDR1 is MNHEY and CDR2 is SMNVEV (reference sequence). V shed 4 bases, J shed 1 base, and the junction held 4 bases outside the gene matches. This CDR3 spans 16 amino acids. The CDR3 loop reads CASSSPGQGNTGELFF. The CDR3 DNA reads TGTGCCAGCAGTTCGCCGGGACAGGGGAACACCGGGGAGCTGTTTTTT.

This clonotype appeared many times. The CDR3 DNA is TGTGCCAGCAGTTACTCGCGGGACAGAAATTCACCCCTCCACTTT. Its translation: CASSYSRDRNSPLHF. This rearrangement joins TRBV6-6 to TRBJ1-6; 7 nucleotides agree with TRBD1. CDR1 MNHNY and CDR2 SVGAGI come from the germline V gene (reference sequence). V was clipped by 0 bases and J by 7 bases; unmatched bases: 3. The CDR3 loop spans 15 amino acids.

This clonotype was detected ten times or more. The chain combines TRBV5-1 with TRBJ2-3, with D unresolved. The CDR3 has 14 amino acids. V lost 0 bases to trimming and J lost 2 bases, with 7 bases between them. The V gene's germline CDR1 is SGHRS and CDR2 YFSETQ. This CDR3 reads CASSLGRTTDTQYF. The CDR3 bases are TGCGCCAGCAGCTTGGGTCGGACCACAGATACGCAGTATTTT.

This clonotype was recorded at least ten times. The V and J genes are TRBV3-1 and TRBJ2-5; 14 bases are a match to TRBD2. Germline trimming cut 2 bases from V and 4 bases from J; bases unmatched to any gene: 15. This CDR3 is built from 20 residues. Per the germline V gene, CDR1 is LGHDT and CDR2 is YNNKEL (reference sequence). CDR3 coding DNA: TGTGCCAGCAGCCAACTTGGCGGGACTAGCGGGAGTGGGAGGAGAGAGACCCAGTACTTC. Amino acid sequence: CASSQLGGTSGSGRRETQYF.

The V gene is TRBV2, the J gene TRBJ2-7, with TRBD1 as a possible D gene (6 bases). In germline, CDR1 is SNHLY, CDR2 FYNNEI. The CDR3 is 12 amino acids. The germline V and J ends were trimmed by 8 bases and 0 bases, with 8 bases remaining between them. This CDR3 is CASYRDSYEQYF. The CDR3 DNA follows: TGTGCCAGCTACAGGGACTCCTACGAGCAGTACTTC.

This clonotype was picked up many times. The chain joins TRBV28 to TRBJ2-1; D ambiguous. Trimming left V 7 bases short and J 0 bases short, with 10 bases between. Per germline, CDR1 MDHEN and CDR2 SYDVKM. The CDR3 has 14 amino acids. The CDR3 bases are TGTGCCAGCATAGACACTGACTCCTACAATGAGCAGTTCTTC. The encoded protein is CASIDTDSYNEQFF.

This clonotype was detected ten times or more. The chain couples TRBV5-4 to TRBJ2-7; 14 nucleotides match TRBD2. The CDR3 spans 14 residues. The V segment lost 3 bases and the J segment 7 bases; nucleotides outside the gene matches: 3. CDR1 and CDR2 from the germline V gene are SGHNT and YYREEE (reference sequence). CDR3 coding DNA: TGTGCCAGCAGCTCGGGACTAGCGGGAGTGGAGCAGTACTTC. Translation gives CASSSGLAGVEQYF. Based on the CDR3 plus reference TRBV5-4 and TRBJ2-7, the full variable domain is ETGVTQSPTHLIKTRGQQVTLRCSSQSGHNTVSWYQQALGQGPQFIFQYYREEENGRGNFPPRFSGLQFPNYSSELNVNALELDDSALYLCASSSGLAGVEQYFGPGTRLTVT.

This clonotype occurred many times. This CDR3 is CASRGTGYEKLFF. The CDR3 region has the DNA TGTGCCAGCAGGGGGACAGGGTACGAAAAACTGTTTTTT. The chain uses TRBV28 and TRBJ1-4; TRBD1 agrees at 9 bases. CDR1 and CDR2 (germline): MDHEN, SYDVKM. There are 13 residues in the CDR3. After removal of 6 bases from V and 8 bases from J, the junction contained 4 bases not matched to a gene.

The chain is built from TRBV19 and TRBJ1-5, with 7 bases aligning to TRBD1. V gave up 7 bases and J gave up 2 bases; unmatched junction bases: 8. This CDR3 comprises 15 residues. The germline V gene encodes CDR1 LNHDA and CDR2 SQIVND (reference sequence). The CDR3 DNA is TGTGCCAGTAACAAAGACAGGGTGGGCAATCAGCCCCAGCATTTT. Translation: CASNKDRVGNQPQHF.

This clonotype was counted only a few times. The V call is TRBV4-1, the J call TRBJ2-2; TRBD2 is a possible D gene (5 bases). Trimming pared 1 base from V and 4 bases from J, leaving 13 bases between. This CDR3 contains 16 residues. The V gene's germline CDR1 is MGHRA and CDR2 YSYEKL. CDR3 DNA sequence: TGCGCCAGCAGCCAAGTTGCGAACGCGGGCACCGGGGAGCTGTTTTTT. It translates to CASSQVANAGTGELFF.

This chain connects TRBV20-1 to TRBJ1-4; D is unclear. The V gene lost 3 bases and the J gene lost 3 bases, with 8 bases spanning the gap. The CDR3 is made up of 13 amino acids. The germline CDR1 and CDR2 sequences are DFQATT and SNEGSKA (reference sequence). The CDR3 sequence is CSARPGSNEKLFF. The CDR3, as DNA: TGCAGTGCTAGGCCGGGGTCTAATGAAAAACTGTTTTTT.

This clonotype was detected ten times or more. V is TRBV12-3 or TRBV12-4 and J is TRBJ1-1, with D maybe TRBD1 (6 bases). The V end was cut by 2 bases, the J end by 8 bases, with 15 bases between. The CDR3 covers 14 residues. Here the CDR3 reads CASSLWDKPAEAFF. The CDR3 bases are TGTGCCAGCAGTTTATGGGACAAGCCTGCAGAAGCTTTCTTT.

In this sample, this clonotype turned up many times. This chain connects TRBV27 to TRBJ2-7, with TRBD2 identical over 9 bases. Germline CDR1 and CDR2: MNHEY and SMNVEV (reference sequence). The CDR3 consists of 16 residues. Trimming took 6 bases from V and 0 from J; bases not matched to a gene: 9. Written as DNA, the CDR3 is TGTGCCAGCAGCATAATAGGGGGACTAGCCTCCTACGAGCAGTACTTC. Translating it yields CASSIIGGLASYEQYF.

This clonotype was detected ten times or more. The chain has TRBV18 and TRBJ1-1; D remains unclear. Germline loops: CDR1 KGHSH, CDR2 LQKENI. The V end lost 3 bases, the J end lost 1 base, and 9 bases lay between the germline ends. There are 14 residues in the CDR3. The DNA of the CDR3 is TGTGCCAGCTCACCTATGGGCCAGAACACTGAAGCTTTCTTT. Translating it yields CASSPMGQNTEAFF.

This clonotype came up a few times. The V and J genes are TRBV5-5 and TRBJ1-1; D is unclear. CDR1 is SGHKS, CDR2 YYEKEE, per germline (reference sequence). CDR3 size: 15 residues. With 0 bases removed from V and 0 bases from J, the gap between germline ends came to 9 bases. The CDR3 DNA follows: TGTGCCAGCAGCTTGGCACTTACAATGAACACTGAAGCTTTCTTT. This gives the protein CASSLALTMNTEAFF.

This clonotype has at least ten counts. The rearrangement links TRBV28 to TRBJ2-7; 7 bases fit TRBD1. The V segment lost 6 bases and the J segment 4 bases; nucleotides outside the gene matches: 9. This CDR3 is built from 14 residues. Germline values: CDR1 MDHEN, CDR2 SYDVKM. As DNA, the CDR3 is TGTGCCAGCAGGGAAGGGGGCGCCTGGTACGAGCAGTACTTC. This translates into CASREGGAWYEQYF.

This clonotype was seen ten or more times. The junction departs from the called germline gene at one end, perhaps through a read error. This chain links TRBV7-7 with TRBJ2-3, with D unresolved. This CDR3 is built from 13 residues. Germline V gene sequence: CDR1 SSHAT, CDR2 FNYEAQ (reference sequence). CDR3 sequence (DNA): TGTGCTAGCAGCTTCGGGTCAACAGATACGCAGTATTTT. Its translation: CASSFGSTDTQYF. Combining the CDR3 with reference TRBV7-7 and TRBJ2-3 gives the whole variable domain GAGVSQSPRYKVTKRGQDVTLRCDPISSHATLYWYQQALGQGPEFLTYFNYEAQPDKSGLPSDRFSAERPEGSISTLTIQRTEQRDSAMYRCASSFGSTDTQYFGPGTRLTVL.

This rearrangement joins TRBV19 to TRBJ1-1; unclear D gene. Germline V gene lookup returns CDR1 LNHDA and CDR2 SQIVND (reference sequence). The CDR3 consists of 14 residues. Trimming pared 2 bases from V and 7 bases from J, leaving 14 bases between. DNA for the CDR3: TGTGCCAGTAGTATATTCACCCCGAATTATGAAGCTTTCTTT. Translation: CASSIFTPNYEAFF.

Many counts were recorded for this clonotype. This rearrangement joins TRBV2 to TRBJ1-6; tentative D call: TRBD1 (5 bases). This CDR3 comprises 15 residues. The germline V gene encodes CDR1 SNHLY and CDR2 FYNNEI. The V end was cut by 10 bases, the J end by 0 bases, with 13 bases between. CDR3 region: CATVAGSSYNSPLHF. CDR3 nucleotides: TGTGCCACCGTCGCAGGGAGCTCCTATAATTCACCCCTCCACTTT.

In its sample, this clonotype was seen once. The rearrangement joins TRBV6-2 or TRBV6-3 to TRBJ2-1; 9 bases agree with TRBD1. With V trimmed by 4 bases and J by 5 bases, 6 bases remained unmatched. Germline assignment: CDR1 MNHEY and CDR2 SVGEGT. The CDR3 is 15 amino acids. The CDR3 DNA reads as TGTGCCAGCAGTTCTGGGACAGGGTCAAACAATGAGCAGTTCTTC. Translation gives CASSSGTGSNNEQFF.

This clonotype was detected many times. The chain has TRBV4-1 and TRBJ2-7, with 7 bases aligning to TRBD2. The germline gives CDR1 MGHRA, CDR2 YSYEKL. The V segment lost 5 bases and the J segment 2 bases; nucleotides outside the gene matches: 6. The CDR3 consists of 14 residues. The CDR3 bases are TGCGCCAGCAGCGAAGGGCGGGGGACCTACGAGCAGTACTTC. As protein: CASSEGRGTYEQYF.

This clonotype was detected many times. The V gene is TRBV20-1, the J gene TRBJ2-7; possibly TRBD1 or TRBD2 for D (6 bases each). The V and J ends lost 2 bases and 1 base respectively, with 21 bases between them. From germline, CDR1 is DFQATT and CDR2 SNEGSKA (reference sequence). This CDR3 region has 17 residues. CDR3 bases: TGCAGTGCTAGAATCTACGGGGGCTTACTATCGTCCTACGAGCAGTACTTC. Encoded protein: CSARIYGGLLSSYEQYF.

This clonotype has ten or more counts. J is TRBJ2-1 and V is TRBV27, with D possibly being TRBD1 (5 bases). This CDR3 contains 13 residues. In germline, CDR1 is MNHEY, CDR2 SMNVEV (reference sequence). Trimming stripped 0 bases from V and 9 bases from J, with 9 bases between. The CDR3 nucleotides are TGTGCCAGCAGTTTATCGGGGCCCCTTGAGCAGTTCTTC. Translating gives CASSLSGPLEQFF.

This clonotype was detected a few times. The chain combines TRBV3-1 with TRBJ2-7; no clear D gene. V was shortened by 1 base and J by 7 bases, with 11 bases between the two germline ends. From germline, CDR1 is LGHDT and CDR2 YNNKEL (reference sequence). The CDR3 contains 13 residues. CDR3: CASSQGHLEEQYF. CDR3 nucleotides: TGTGCCAGCAGCCAAGGACACCTTGAGGAGCAGTACTTC.

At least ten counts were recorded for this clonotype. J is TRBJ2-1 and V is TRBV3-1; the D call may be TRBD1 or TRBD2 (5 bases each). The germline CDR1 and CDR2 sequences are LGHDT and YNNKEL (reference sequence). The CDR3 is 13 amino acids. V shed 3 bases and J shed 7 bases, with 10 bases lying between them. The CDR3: CASSHDGGNEQFF. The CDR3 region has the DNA TGTGCCAGCAGCCACGATGGGGGAAATGAGCAGTTCTTC.

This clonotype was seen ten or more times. This CDR3 is CSGQDTGEGYEQYF. DNA of the CDR3: TGCAGTGGCCAAGACACAGGGGAGGGGTACGAGCAGTACTTC. The rearrangement uses TRBV20-1 and TRBJ2-7; possibly TRBD1 or TRBD2 for D (7 bases each). CDR3 length: 14 amino acids. Germline V lookup: CDR1 DFQATT, CDR2 SNEGSKA (reference sequence). Trimming cost V 7 bases and J 4 bases, with 20 bases left between them.

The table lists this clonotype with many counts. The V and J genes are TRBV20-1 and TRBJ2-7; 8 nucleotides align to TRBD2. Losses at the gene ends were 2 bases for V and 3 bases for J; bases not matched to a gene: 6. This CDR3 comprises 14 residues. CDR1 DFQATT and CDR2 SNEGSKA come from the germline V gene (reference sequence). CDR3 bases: TGCAGTGCTAGATCCCAGCGGGAGCTCTACGAGCAGTACTTC. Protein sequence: CSARSQRELYEQYF.